Each of the 11 T cell receptor beta chains below was sequenced from the same sample in a study of blood T cell repertoires in COVID-19. Clones were sequenced by immunoSEQ multiplex PCR, and TCRdb holds only the in-frame ones, with some missing. The sample has 300,000 to 350,000 clones; around 91% are singletons. The sequenced material came from PBMCs or T cells enriched from blood (not recorded which). These receptors came from a young woman with acute COVID-19.

This clone was seen only once. This chain connects TRBV29-1 to TRBJ1-2, with no clear D. Germline V lookup: CDR1 SQVTM, CDR2 ANQGSEA. Trimming stripped 3 bases from V and 7 bases from J, with 12 bases between. The CDR3 spans 12 residues. CDR3 loop: CSVDTPTFGYTF. The CDR3 DNA is TGCAGCGTTGACACTCCAACTTTTGGCTACACCTTC.

The V gene is TRBV7-3, the J gene TRBJ2-2; perhaps TRBD2 as D (6 bases). Germline V gene sequence: CDR1 SGHTA, CDR2 FQGTGA. This CDR3 has 17 amino acids. V was pared by 0 bases and J by 4 bases, with 15 bases between. The CDR3 spells CASSLTRRDSFTGELFF. The CDR3 bases are TGTGCCAGCAGCTTAACACGCAGGGACTCTTTCACCGGGGAGCTGTTTTTT.

This clone was seen only once. The rearrangement uses TRBV5-1 and TRBJ1-6; D perhaps matches TRBD1 (5 bases). The CDR3 runs 13 residues. V lost 4 bases and J lost 8, with 10 bases in between. Per germline, CDR1 SGHRS and CDR2 YFSETQ. This CDR3 reads CASSPGRDSPLHF. The CDR3 DNA reads as TGCGCCAGCAGCCCCGGCAGGGATTCACCCCTCCACTTT.

DNA of the CDR3: TGTGCCTGGAGTGGGACTAGCGGGGCCTACAATGAGCAGTTCTTC. Its protein is CAWSGTSGAYNEQFF. The chain recombines TRBV30 with TRBJ2-1; the match to TRBD2 covers 12 bases. Germline V gene data show CDR1 as GTSNPN and CDR2 as SVGIG (reference sequence). This CDR3 has 15 amino acids. The junction had 0 bases not matched to a gene; V was cut back by 1 base and J by 2 bases.

This clone was picked up one time. The genes are TRBV3-1 (or the pseudogene TRBV3-2) and TRBJ2-7, with TRBD2 identical over 8 bases. Germline loops: CDR1 LGHDT, CDR2 YNNKEL (reference sequence). This CDR3 has 14 residues. Trimming took 3 bases from V and 3 from J; bases not matched to a gene: 4. The CDR3 DNA reads TGTGCCAGCAGCCACGGGAGGGTCGGCTACGAGCAGTACTTC. It translates to CASSHGRVGYEQYF.

This clone was seen a handful of times. The chain has TRBV3-1 (or the pseudogene TRBV3-2) and TRBJ1-2; D remains ambiguous. In germline, CDR1 is LGHDT, CDR2 YNNKEL (reference sequence). CDR3 size: 16 residues. Trimming shortened V by 4 bases and J by 2 bases, and 17 bases separated the two germline ends. The CDR3 is CASSLTALGTNYGYTF. Here the CDR3 DNA reads TGTGCCAGCAGCCTCACAGCCTTAGGAACAAACTATGGCTACACCTTC.

V usage is TRBV5-1 and J usage is TRBJ2-3, with D hard to call. V lost 4 bases to trimming and J lost 0 bases, with 3 bases between them. The CDR3 has 12 residues. The germline gives CDR1 SGHRS, CDR2 YFSETQ. CDR3 nucleotide sequence: TGCGCCAGCAGCACTAGCACAGATACGCAGTATTTT. Amino acid sequence: CASSTSTDTQYF.

The V and J genes are TRBV28 and TRBJ1-5; D uncertain. V dropped 6 bases and J dropped 1 base, with 13 bases sitting between them. The CDR3 loop spans 15 amino acids. Germline CDR1 reads MDHEN; CDR2 reads SYDVKM. CDR3 in DNA: TGTGCCAGCAGATCCTATGACAAGAGCAATCAGCCCCAGCATTTT. Translating it yields CASRSYDKSNQPQHF. The full variable domain, with the rest looked up from reference TRBV28 and TRBJ1-5, is DVKVTQSSRYLVKRTGEKVFLECVQDMDHENMFWYRQDPGLGLRLIYFSYDVKMKEKGDIPEGYSVSREKKERFSLILESASTNQTSMYLCASRSYDKSNQPQHFGDGTRLSIL.

This chain connects TRBV18 to TRBJ2-2; the D gene is possibly TRBD1 (7 bases). The CDR3 is 16 amino acids. Germline lookup yields CDR1 KGHSH and CDR2 LQKENI. Deletions cut 2 bases from V and 3 bases from J, with 13 bases between. DNA of the CDR3: TGTGCCAGCTCACCATCCCAGGGGGACTACACCGGGGAGCTGTTTTTT. Residues: CASSPSQGDYTGELFF.

This chain joins TRBV3-1 (or the pseudogene TRBV3-2) and TRBJ2-7; 9 bases align to TRBD2. The germline V gene encodes CDR1 LGHDT and CDR2 YNNKEL (reference sequence). The CDR3 has 18 amino acids. The V and J ends lost 1 base and 0 bases, in that order; junction bases with no gene match: 10. CDR3 protein: CASSQGATSGVVSYEQYF. In nucleotides, the CDR3 is TGTGCCAGCAGCCAAGGAGCGACTAGCGGAGTCGTCTCCTACGAGCAGTACTTC.

This clone was detected only a few times. The genes are TRBV2 and TRBJ1-5; D may be TRBD1 (6 bases). In germline, CDR1 is SNHLY, CDR2 FYNNEI. The CDR3 has 15 residues. Trimming stripped 4 bases from V and 2 bases from J, with 12 bases between. The CDR3 DNA is TGTGCCAGCAGTGGGGCAGGGGCTGGCAATCAGCCCCAGCATTTT. Amino acid sequence: CASSGAGAGNQPQHF.